This passage covers 7 T cell receptor beta chains from one sample sequenced in a study of cytomegalovirus exposure and HLA in healthy donors. Use of 60 Vbeta and 13 Jbeta primers characterized the PCR. Generated by immunoSEQ multiplex PCR, the TCRdb table keeps only in-frame clones and is missing some. The data contain approximately 110,000 clones, about four fifths of them singletons. Material: PBMCs. All receptors derive from a woman aged 55-70 years in good health and CMV-seropositive.

The gene calls are TRBV7-8 and TRBJ1-6, with D unclear. Trimming pared 5 bases from V and 4 bases from J, leaving 12 bases between. The CDR3 consists of 15 residues. The germline V gene has CDR1 SGHVS and CDR2 FQNEAQ. The CDR3 loop is CASSPSRLYNSPLHF. For the CDR3, the DNA is TGTGCCAGCAGCCCCTCCAGGTTATATAATTCACCCCTCCACTTT.

This clone appeared a few times. The J gene is TRBJ1-5, the V gene TRBV19; TRBD1 matches 11 bases. This CDR3 is 15 amino acids long. With 5 bases clipped from V and 4 bases from J, the junction kept 4 bases outside the gene matches. Germline CDR1 LNHDA, CDR2 SQIVND (reference sequence). In DNA form, the CDR3 reads TGTGCCAGTAGTTTCGGGACAGGGGGAAATCAGCCCCAGCATTTT. Translated: CASSFGTGGNQPQHF.

CDR3 residues: CASSSPIAGGPDTQYF. DNA for the CDR3: TGTGCCAGCAGCTCACCCATAGCGGGAGGGCCGGATACGCAGTATTTT. The V gene is TRBV7-3, the J gene TRBJ2-3; the match to TRBD2 covers 11 bases. The CDR3 length is 16 residues. Germline V gene data show CDR1 as SGHTA and CDR2 as FQGTGA. V lost 4 bases and J lost 6; bases outside the gene matches: 9.

The table lists this clone with a count of one. V is TRBV10-2 and J is TRBJ1-1, with D hard to call. CDR1 is WSHSY and CDR2 is SAAADI in the germline V gene. The CDR3 has 12 residues. V was cut by 8 bases and J by 2 bases, with 9 bases left in between. The CDR3 is CASGRANTEAFF. DNA of the CDR3: TGCGCCAGCGGGCGGGCTAACACTGAAGCTTTCTTT.

The V and J genes are TRBV29-1 and TRBJ2-2; TRBD1 might be the D (5 bases). Trimming took 7 bases from V and 3 from J, leaving 15 bases between them. Germline V gene sequence: CDR1 SQVTM, CDR2 ANQGSEA. The CDR3 loop spans 14 amino acids. The CDR3 sequence is CSARTRVDTGELFF. In nucleotides, the CDR3 is TGCAGCGCTAGAACCAGGGTAGACACCGGGGAGCTGTTTTTT.

V and J are TRBV9 and TRBJ2-6; TRBD1 agrees at 7 bases. Germline V gives CDR1 SGDLS, CDR2 YYNGEE. Losses at the gene ends were 0 bases for V and 0 bases for J; bases not matched to a gene: 6. The CDR3 length is 18 residues. The CDR3 DNA follows: TGTGCCAGCAGCGTAGTTGGGACAGCAAGCTCTGGGGCCAACGTCCTGACTTTC. Its protein is CASSVVGTASSGANVLTF.

V usage is TRBV2 and J usage is TRBJ2-2, with a possible D match to TRBD1 (6 bases). Germline assignment: CDR1 SNHLY and CDR2 FYNNEI. The V end was cut by 4 bases, the J end by 6 bases, with 9 bases between. The CDR3 runs 13 residues. The DNA for the CDR3 is TGTGCCAGCAGTGCTGAGGGGGCCGGGGAGCTGTTTTTT. Translated, it gives CASSAEGAGELFF.